This entry concerns a single T cell receptor (beta chain). Its specificity is unknown. The data derive from a study of blood T cells in healthy people across ages. Study outcomes and limitations: Lack of knowledge of donor CMV status possibly confounded expanded clonotype changes.

The authors ran a second PCR of about 6 to 11 cycles using a sample-barcoded 5' primer and a J-beta primer mix. TCRdb re-analysed the 5' RACE reads in MiXCR, keeping a single row per CDR3 protein. Among around 690,000 distinct CDR3 sequences listed, 45% to 65% were seen once. This sequence was found in a man aged 55 to 69 in good health. The material sequenced was blood.

The CDR3 nucleotides read TGTGCCAGCTCACCAGGGACAGGGGAGGCCGAGCAGTACTTC. Its translation: CASSPGTGEAEQYF. V gene TRBV18 combines with J gene TRBJ2-7, with 10 bases lining up with TRBD1. J gave up 6 bases and V 2 bases, and 4 bases lay outside the gene matches. From germline, CDR1 is KGHSH and CDR2 LQKENI. This CDR3 contains 14 residues. The full variable domain, rest sourced from reference TRBV18 and TRBJ2-7, is NAGVMQNPRHLVRRRGQEARLRCSPMKGHSHVYWYRQLPEEGLKFMVYLQKENIIDESGMPKERFSAEFPKEGPSILRIQQVVRGDSAAYFCASSPGTGEAEQYFGPGTRLTVT.